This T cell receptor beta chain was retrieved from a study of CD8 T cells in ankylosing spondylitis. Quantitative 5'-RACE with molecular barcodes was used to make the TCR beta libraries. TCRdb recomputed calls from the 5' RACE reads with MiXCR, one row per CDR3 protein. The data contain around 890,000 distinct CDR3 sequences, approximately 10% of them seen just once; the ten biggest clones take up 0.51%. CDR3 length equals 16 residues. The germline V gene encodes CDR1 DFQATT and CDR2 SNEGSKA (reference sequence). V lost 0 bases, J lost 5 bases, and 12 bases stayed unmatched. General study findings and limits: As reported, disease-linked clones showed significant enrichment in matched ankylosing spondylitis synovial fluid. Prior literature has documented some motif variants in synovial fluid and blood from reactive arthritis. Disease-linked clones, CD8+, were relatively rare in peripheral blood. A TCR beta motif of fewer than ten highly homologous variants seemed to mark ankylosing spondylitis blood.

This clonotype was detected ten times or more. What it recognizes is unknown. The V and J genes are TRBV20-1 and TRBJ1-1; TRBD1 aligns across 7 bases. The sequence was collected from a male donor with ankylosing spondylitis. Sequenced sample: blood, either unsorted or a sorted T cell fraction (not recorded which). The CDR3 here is CSARDRKTGQRTEAFF. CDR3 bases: TGCAGTGCTAGAGACCGAAAGACAGGGCAGAGGACTGAAGCTTTCTTT.